This TCR beta chain was identified during a study of siplizumab effects on memory and regulatory T cells. Study conclusions and caveats: Apparently more diverse than memory cells, naive T cells also seemed major alloresponse contributors.

The CDR3 runs 16 residues. Losses at the gene ends were 5 bases for V and 5 bases for J; bases not matched to a gene: 14. Germline V gene sequence: CDR1 SGHTA, CDR2 FQGTGA. TCRdb keeps only in-frame clones here, not all; method: immunoSEQ multiplex PCR. The sample contains around 95,000 clones, 80% to 95% of which appear only once. This clone was seen only once. The target antigen is unknown. Input material: CD4+ T cells sorted from blood. The sequence came from a human donor in good health. This sequence joins TRBV7-3 and TRBJ2-5, with TRBD1 matching over 7 bases. In nucleotides, the CDR3 is TGTGCCAGCAGCGAAGGGGGCCTAGGGATCCTGGAGACCCAGTACTTC. Translating gives CASSEGGLGILETQYF.